This entry features one TCR beta chain sequence. As originally analysed: The assay estimated nucleated cells by amplifying reference gene primers. Some clones are missing from TCRdb's copy, which holds only in-frame ones; the method was immunoSEQ multiplex PCR. That table gives V, J and clone size, and the DNA gave D and trimming. This sample carries approximately 100,000 clones, about 78% of them seen once, and the ten largest clones take around 4.2%. The data derive from a study of blood T cell repertoires in COVID-19. Study summary: The study drew acute and convalescent COVID-19 samples from the United States, Italy and Spain. From T cells, B-cell-depleted T cells, or PBMCs came the material, which was cDNA or gDNA.

Germline V lookup: CDR1 SGHTA, CDR2 FQGNSA. The germline V and J ends were trimmed by 5 bases and 5 bases, with 13 bases remaining between them. The CDR3 length is 14 residues. The sample comprised peripheral blood. The chain recombines TRBV7-2 with TRBJ1-5; D call uncertain. This sequence originates from a human donor in a cohort sampled during active or convalescent COVID-19. The CDR3 sequence: CASSPYSVHQPQHF. The CDR3 DNA sequence: TGTGCCAGCAGCCCCTATTCTGTGCATCAGCCCCAGCATTTT.